These T cell receptor beta chains were read from a single sample in a study of T cell responses to AZD1222 COVID-19 vaccine. Measured with immunoSEQ multiplex PCR; TCRdb has only the in-frame clones, and not every one. This table holds roughly 49,000 clones, 80% to 90% found once. The input for sequencing was peripheral blood, taken 28 days after the second AZD1222 dose. Every receptor here comes from an adult who received the AZD1222 COVID-19 vaccine. The CDR3 runs from the conserved cysteine through the conserved F or W. A D gene is named only where the DNA matches it firmly. Clone sizes are given selectively: once, few, many, or a class where the clone is expanded.

J | D | V | size | DNA | CDR3
TRBJ1-1 | TRBD1 | TRBV6-5 | - | TGTGCCAGCACACAGGGGGTCGGACTGAACACTGAAGCTTTCTTT | CASTQGVGLNTEAFF
TRBJ2-3 | TRBD2 | TRBV11-2 | - | TGTGCCAGCAGCTCCAGGACTAGCAGGCCGGCAGATACGCAGTATTTT | CASSSRTSRPADTQYF
TRBJ1-1 | - | TRBV20-1 | - | TGCAGTGCTTTACCCTCTGGGGGCGCTTTCTTT | CSALPSGGAFF
TRBJ2-7 | TRBD2 | TRBV30 | - | TGTGCCTGGACTCCCCCTGCGGGACTAGCTGCGCGGGAGCAGTACTTC | CAWTPPAGLAAREQYF
TRBJ2-7 | - | TRBV5-1 | - | TGCGCCAGCAGCTTGGGAGGTGTCGACTACGAGCAGTACTTC | CASSLGGVDYEQYF
TRBJ2-5 | TRBD1 | TRBV19 | - | TGTGCCAGTGGGCGCAGGGGGGAGACCCAGTACTTC | CASGRRGETQYF
TRBJ2-1 | - | TRBV24-1 | - | TGTGCCACCAGTGACCCCGGCGGTAGCGGCTACAATGAGCAGTTCTTC | CATSDPGGSGYNEQFF
TRBJ1-6 | TRBD1 | TRBV9 | - | TGTGCCAGCAGCGTTGGCGGGACAGGGCGAAATTCACCCCTCCACTTT | CASSVGGTGRNSPLHF
TRBJ2-5 | TRBD1 | TRBV2 | - | TGTGCCAGCAGCTTGCGTGGACAGGGGATAGAGACCCAGTACTTC | CASSLRGQGIETQYF
TRBJ2-1 | - | TRBV6-5 | once | TGTGCCAGCAGTTTTACAGGTAGCTCCTACAATGAGCAGTTCTTC | CASSFTGSSYNEQFF
TRBJ2-3 | - | TRBV5-1 | - | TGCGCCAGCAGCCCCCCTCTGTCCATGGATACGCAGTATTTT | CASSPPLSMDTQYF
TRBJ2-3 | - | TRBV19 | - | TGTGCCAGTAGTATAGCGGGTACGCAGTATTTT | CASSIAGTQYF
TRBJ2-1 | - | TRBV7-9 | - | TGTGCCAGCAGCTTTCCGGACAATGAGCAGTTCTTC | CASSFPDNEQFF
TRBJ2-1 | - | TRBV5-4 | few | TGTGCCAGCAGCTTGTCGGCCTACAATGAGCAGTTCTTC | CASSLSAYNEQFF
TRBJ2-6 | TRBD1 | TRBV4-1 | - | TGCGCCAGCAGCCCCACAGACAGGGTACCTGCCGGGGCCAACGTCCTGACTTTC | CASSPTDRVPAGANVLTF
TRBJ2-1 | - | TRBV28 | - | TGTGCCAGCAGTTCGGGGTCGGCTATGCATGAGCAGTTCTTC | CASSSGSAMHEQFF
TRBJ2-7 | - | TRBV9 | - | TGTGCCAGCAGCCCTATAGGGTTCTACGAGCAGTACTTC | CASSPIGFYEQYF
TRBJ2-7 | TRBD1 | TRBV6-1 | - | TGTGCCAGCAGTGCGGGACAGGGGATATGGCAGTACTTC | CASSAGQGIWQYF
TRBJ2-1 | - | TRBV20-1 | once | TGCAGTGCTAGTGGCTCGGGGACATCTCTTTCCTACAATGAGCAGTTCTTC | CSASGSGTSLSYNEQFF
TRBJ1-1 | - | TRBV27 | few | TGTGCCAGCAGTTTATCGGCAGCGCACACTGAAGCTTTCTTT | CASSLSAAHTEAFF
TRBJ2-3 | - | TRBV4-2 | - | TGTGCCAGCAGCCAAGAGCCCCGCACAGATACGCAGTATTTT | CASSQEPRTDTQYF
TRBJ1-2 | - | TRBV29-1 | - | TGCAGCGTTGTTGGACCGGGCTATGGCTACACCTTC | CSVVGPGYGYTF
TRBJ2-7 | TRBD2 | TRBV28 | - | TGTGCCAGCAGTTTTGGACCCGGGACTAACCTCTACGAGCAGTACTTC | CASSFGPGTNLYEQYF
TRBJ2-7 | TRBD1 | TRBV11-2 | - | TGTGCCAGCAGCCCCCGGACCCAACAGGGGCGAGAGCAGTACTTC | CASSPRTQQGREQYF
TRBJ2-1 | TRBD2 | TRBV5-4 | - | TGTGCCAGCAGCCAGACTAGCGGGAGTATCCCCTACAATGAGCAGTTCTTC | CASSQTSGSIPYNEQFF
TRBJ1-2 | TRBD1 | TRBV11-2 | - | TGTGCCAGCAGCCGTGGACAGGGGACGGGCTACACCTTC | CASSRGQGTGYTF
TRBJ2-4 | - | TRBV19 | - | TGTGCCAGTAGTACGACTCAGCTAGCCAAAAACATTCAGTACTTC | CASSTTQLAKNIQYF
TRBJ2-7 | TRBD2 | TRBV6-6 | - | TGTGCCAGCGCGGCTAGCGGGGCCTACGAGCAGTACTTC | CASAASGAYEQYF
TRBJ1-5 | - | TRBV19 | - | TGTGCCAGTAGTATTAAGAGGGGAGGGGTGCGGCAGCCCCAGCATTTT | CASSIKRGGVRQPQHF
TRBJ1-1 | TRBD1 | TRBV25-1 | - | TGTGCCAGCAAAAGGGGGCGCGGAGGGAACACTGAAGCTTTCTTT | CASKRGRGGNTEAFF
TRBJ1-2 | TRBD1 | TRBV30 | - | TGTGCCTGGGCCCGGGACAGGGGTTGGAGTGGCTACACCTTC | CAWARDRGWSGYTF
TRBJ2-2 | - | TRBV7-8 | - | TGTGCCAGCAGCTTAGGATGGGCAACCGGGGAGCTGTTTTTT | CASSLGWATGELFF
TRBJ2-3 | TRBD2 | TRBV19 | once | TGTGCCAGTAGTGGGCTAGCGGGAGTAGATACGCAGTATTTT | CASSGLAGVDTQYF
TRBJ1-2 | - | TRBV30 | once | TGTGCCTGGAGTGTACTCGACGGCTACACCTTC | CAWSVLDGYTF